Detailed here is one T cell receptor (beta chain). This sample was taken from a study of liver allograft versus peripheral blood T cells. Looking at the study overall: Transplanted livers and recipients' peripheral blood had their T cell receptor repertoires compared.

TCRdb recomputed calls from the reads with MiXCR, one row per CDR3 protein. The data contain under 15,000 distinct CDR3 sequences, approximately 17% of them singletons. Between the trimmed V and J ends, which lost 5 bases and 0 bases, there was a span of 5 bases. This CDR3 contains 14 residues. This TCR derives from a human patient who had a liver transplant. The graft donor may be the source of some T cells. The chain has TRBV12-3 or TRBV12-4 and TRBJ1-6; no clear D. CDR3 nucleotides: TGTGCCAGCAGTGCCTACTCCTATAATTCACCCCTCCACTTT. This encodes CASSAYSYNSPLHF.